These 19 T cell receptor beta chains came from one sample sequenced in a study of blood T cell repertoires in COVID-19. Assay used: immunoSEQ multiplex PCR; TCRdb lists only in-frame clones, some missing. The sample lists approximately 94,000 clones, 70% to 90% occurring once. The sample was peripheral blood. Receptors were obtained from a woman between 65 and 79 years old with acute or convalescent COVID-19.

This chain links TRBV5-4 with TRBJ2-2; the match to TRBD1 covers 7 bases. Losses at the gene ends were 2 bases for V and 1 base for J; bases not matched to a gene: 2. CDR3 size: 15 residues. From germline, CDR1 is SGHNT and CDR2 YYREEE (reference sequence). In DNA, the CDR3 is TGTGCCAGCAGCTTTCAGGGGGTGAACACCGGGGAGCTGTTTTTT. Translated: CASSFQGVNTGELFF.

J is TRBJ2-7 and V is TRBV28; tentatively, D is TRBD1 (5 bases). Germline V gene sequence: CDR1 MDHEN, CDR2 SYDVKM. V dropped 4 bases and J dropped 6 bases, with 7 bases sitting between them. The CDR3 sequence is 11 residues long. CDR3 coding DNA: TGTGCCAGCAGTTCAGGGCTCGAGCAGTACTTC. Translation: CASSSGLEQYF.

The V gene is TRBV30, the J gene TRBJ1-4; no definite D call. Germline CDR1 reads GTSNPN; CDR2 reads SVGIG (reference sequence). V gave up 4 bases and J gave up 8 bases, with 14 bases separating them. The CDR3 covers 13 residues. CDR3 DNA: TGTGCCTGGAAAGAGGAGTTAGGAGAAAAACTGTTTTTT. This sequence encodes CAWKEELGEKLFF. Using reference TRBV30 and TRBJ1-4 for the parts outside the CDR3, the full variable domain is SQTIHQWPATLVQPVGSPLSLECTVEGTSNPNLYWYRQAAGRGLQLLFYSVGIGQISSEVPQNLSASRPQDRQFILSSKKLLLSDSGFYLCAWKEELGEKLFFGSGTQLSVL.

V usage is TRBV2 and J usage is TRBJ1-1; 7 bases fit TRBD1. This CDR3 is built from 14 residues. Trimming removed 5 bases from V and 1 base from J; junction bases left unmatched: 4. The germline V gene has CDR1 SNHLY and CDR2 FYNNEI. CDR3 in amino acids: CASSPQGGNTEAFF. Here the CDR3 DNA reads TGTGCCAGCAGTCCCCAGGGGGGGAACACTGAAGCTTTCTTT. Based on the CDR3 plus reference TRBV2 and TRBJ1-1, the full variable domain is EPEVTQTPSHQVTQMGQEVILRCVPISNHLYFYWYRQILGQKVEFLVSFYNNEISEKSEIFDDQFSVERPDGSNFTLKIRSTKLEDSAMYFCASSPQGGNTEAFFGQGTRLTVV.

The chain joins TRBV24-1 to TRBJ1-2; the D gene is possibly TRBD1 (6 bases). The germline V gene encodes CDR1 KGHDR and CDR2 SFDVKD. V shed 4 bases and J shed 3 bases, with 11 bases lying between them. This CDR3 is 14 amino acids long. The CDR3 loop reads CATSETGQDYGYTF. DNA of the CDR3: TGTGCCACCAGTGAAACAGGGCAGGACTATGGCTACACCTTC.

The chain couples TRBV7-8 to TRBJ1-1; no clear D. Between the trimmed V and J ends, which lost 5 bases and 1 base, there was a span of 14 bases. This CDR3 spans 15 amino acids. Germline CDR1 and CDR2: SGHVS and FQNEAQ. Here the CDR3 DNA reads TGTGCCAGCAGCCCTGGCCGTGGAGGGAACACTGAAGCTTTCTTT. This gives the protein CASSPGRGGNTEAFF. Full variable domain (rest looked up from reference TRBV7-8 and TRBJ1-1): GAGVSQSPRYKVAKRGQDVALRCDPISGHVSLFWYQQALGQGPEFLTYFQNEAQLDKSGLPSDRFFAERPEGSVSTLKIQRTQQEDSAVYLCASSPGRGGNTEAFFGQGTRLTVV.

The rearrangement links TRBV27 to TRBJ2-7; possible D gene TRBD1, 5 bases. Germline V gene data show CDR1 as MNHEY and CDR2 as SMNVEV (reference sequence). Trimming stripped 2 bases from V and 2 bases from J, with 13 bases between. The CDR3 is made up of 15 amino acids. In DNA, the CDR3 is TGTGCCAGCAGTTTAGGTTCGGACACCACCTACGAGCAGTACTTC. It specifies CASSLGSDTTYEQYF.

The rearrangement uses TRBV10-3 and TRBJ2-7; D possibly corresponds to TRBD1 (6 bases). This CDR3 is built from 14 residues. Germline CDR1 reads ENHRY; CDR2 reads SYGVKD. Trimming shortened V by 5 bases and J by 0 bases, and 11 bases separated the two germline ends. The CDR3 here is CAISQQGNSYEQYF. The DNA for the CDR3 is TGTGCCATCAGTCAACAGGGAAACTCCTACGAGCAGTACTTC.

This clone came up once. The chain combines TRBV19 with TRBJ1-2, with no clear D. This CDR3 has 12 residues. The V and J ends lost 5 bases and 2 bases respectively, with 6 bases between them. CDR1 and CDR2 from the germline V gene are LNHDA and SQIVND (reference sequence). The CDR3 loop is CASSRQNYGYTF. In DNA form, the CDR3 reads TGTGCCAGTAGTCGCCAGAACTATGGCTACACCTTC. The entire variable domain, with the rest obtained from reference TRBV19 and TRBJ1-2, is as follows: DGGITQSPKYLFRKEGQNVTLSCEQNLNHDAMYWYRQDPGQGLRLIYYSQIVNDFQKGDIAEGYSVSREKKESFPLTVTSAQKNPTAFYLCASSRQNYGYTFGSGTRLTVV.

A remark on this clone: A read error may account for a junction end that differs from germline. The V gene is TRBV28, the J gene TRBJ2-1; 10 positions match TRBD2. This CDR3 has 16 residues. CDR1 and CDR2 from the germline V gene are MDHEN and SYDVKM. Here the CDR3 DNA reads TGTGCCAGCAGTTCCGTAGCGGGGGGCTCCTCCAATGAGCAGTTCTTC. Its protein product is CASSSVAGGSSNEQFF.

The chain has TRBV7-9 and TRBJ1-2; 8 bases align to TRBD1. This CDR3 has 15 residues. The germline V gene encodes CDR1 SEHNR and CDR2 FQNEAQ (reference sequence). V trimming: 1 base; J trimming: 4 bases; junction bases outside the gene matches: 5. For the CDR3, the DNA is TGTGCCAGCAGCTTAGGTACAGGGGGTATCTATGGCTACACCTTC. Protein sequence: CASSLGTGGIYGYTF.

V and J are TRBV5-4 and TRBJ2-7, with TRBD1 matching 11 bases. The CDR3 consists of 14 residues. Germline assignment: CDR1 SGHNT and CDR2 YYREEE (reference sequence). The junction had 3 bases not matched to a gene; V was cut back by 4 bases and J by 3 bases. CDR3 coding DNA: TGTGCCAGCAGCACGGGACAGGGGGTCTACGAGCAGTACTTC. Translating it yields CASSTGQGVYEQYF.

This clone was picked up one time. The chain combines TRBV7-9 with TRBJ2-7; 7 bases are shared with TRBD1. Germline values: CDR1 SEHNR, CDR2 FQNEAQ (reference sequence). The CDR3 is made up of 14 amino acids. V dropped 3 bases and J dropped 6; count of bases not matched to a gene: 8. The CDR3 spells CASSFKGGTGEQYF. CDR3 sequence (DNA): TGTGCCAGCAGCTTCAAAGGGGGCACGGGCGAGCAGTACTTC.

The chain couples TRBV6-5 to TRBJ2-7, with a tentative D call TRBD1 (6 bases). The ends were cut back, 4 bases at V and 5 bases at J, with 15 bases in the middle. The germline gives CDR1 MNHEY, CDR2 SVGAGI. The CDR3 extends over 14 amino acids. The CDR3 sequence is CASSSPRDIHEQYF. CDR3 nucleotide sequence: TGTGCCAGCAGTTCACCCCGGGACATCCACGAGCAGTACTTC.

Notes on this clone: One end of the junction varies from germline; a read error may be responsible. The chain couples TRBV5-1 to TRBJ2-5; TRBD2 matches at 10 bases. This CDR3 spans 16 amino acids. Germline assignment: CDR1 SGHRS and CDR2 YFSETQ. CDR3 nucleotide sequence: TGCGCCAGCAGTTTGGCTCCTAGCGGGGGCCAAGAGACCCAGTACTTC. This translates into CASSLAPSGGQETQYF.

The J gene is TRBJ1-5, the V gene TRBV28; 7 bases fit TRBD1. Trimming took 8 bases from V and 0 from J; bases not matched to a gene: 25. This CDR3 comprises 21 residues. Looked up from germline, CDR1 is MDHEN and CDR2 is SYDVKM. In DNA form, the CDR3 reads TGTGCCAGCTCCACTCTAGGCAAGGGACAGAAGACACTTTATAGCAATCAGCCCCAGCATTTT. Translated, it gives CASSTLGKGQKTLYSNQPQHF.

The chain is built from TRBV3-1 (or the pseudogene TRBV3-2) and TRBJ2-3, with unresolved D. Trimming took 2 bases from V and 1 from J, leaving 7 bases between them. Germline CDR1 is LGHDT and CDR2 is YNNKEL (reference sequence). The CDR3 extends over 14 amino acids. Here the CDR3 reads CASSQLRGTDTQYF. CDR3 coding DNA: TGTGCCAGCAGCCAATTACGGGGCACAGATACGCAGTATTTT.

The gene calls are TRBV5-8 and TRBJ2-5, with 9 bases aligning to TRBD2. Germline V gene sequence: CDR1 SGHTS, CDR2 YDEGEE. J lost 0 bases, V lost 4 bases, and 10 bases had no gene match. This CDR3 is 17 amino acids long. CDR3 residues: CASSLQVAGGYQETQYF. In nucleotides, the CDR3 is TGTGCCAGCAGCCTCCAGGTTGCGGGGGGGTACCAAGAGACCCAGTACTTC.

The chain links TRBV11-2 to TRBJ2-1, with 9 positions matching TRBD2. After removal of 1 base from V and 5 bases from J, the junction contained 6 bases not matched to a gene. This CDR3 has 16 residues. The germline V gene encodes CDR1 SGHAT and CDR2 FQNNGV. The CDR3 protein is CASSLGTLAGNNEQFF. The DNA for the CDR3 is TGTGCCAGCAGCTTAGGGACCCTAGCGGGAAACAATGAGCAGTTCTTC.